One and the same sample provided the 15 T cell receptor beta chains below, sequenced in a study of glioma-infiltrating T cells after dendritic cell vaccination. Produced via immunoSEQ multiplex PCR; TCRdb's table is partial and in-frame only. Counted here are some 60,000 clones, around 83% occurring once; the ten biggest clones make up approximately 14%. As to time point: after dendritic cell vaccination, including at tumor progression/relapse. The source material was blood, sampled after dendritic cell vaccination. Receptors were obtained from a human donor with glioblastoma.

CDR3 bases: TGTGCCAGCAGCCCACAACCAGGACAGGGGGCTGAAGAAAAACTGTTTTTT. Protein product: CASSPQPGQGAEEKLFF. The rearrangement uses TRBV13 and TRBJ1-4; 11 nucleotides align to TRBD1. CDR1 is PRHDT, CDR2 FYEKMQ, per germline (reference sequence). The CDR3 extends over 17 amino acids. V lost 5 bases and J lost 8; bases outside the gene matches: 13.

This clone occurred once. The CDR3 DNA reads TGTGCCAGCAGCTTCCTATTCCTGAGCTCCTACGAGCAGTACTTC. It yields the protein CASSFLFLSSYEQYF. The rearrangement uses TRBV7-2 and TRBJ2-7, with unresolved D. Trimming left V 3 bases short and J 0 bases short, with 12 bases between. CDR1 is SGHTA, CDR2 FQGNSA, per germline. This CDR3 is built from 15 residues.

The CDR3 sequence: CASSGLAGESNIQYF. CDR3 sequence (DNA): TGTGCCAGCAGTGGACTAGCGGGGGAATCTAACATTCAGTACTTC. V gene TRBV2 combines with J gene TRBJ2-4; 12 nucleotides match TRBD2. CDR1 is SNHLY and CDR2 is FYNNEI in the germline V gene. Trimming removed 4 bases from V and 7 bases from J; junction bases left unmatched: 5. This CDR3 has 15 residues.

This chain joins TRBV7-2 and TRBJ1-2; D perhaps matches TRBD1 (5 bases). Germline V gene lookup returns CDR1 SGHTA and CDR2 FQGNSA. This CDR3 is 14 amino acids long. The V and J ends lost 3 bases and 0 bases respectively, with 8 bases between them. The CDR3 coding sequence is TGTGCCAGCAGCTTCCGACAGCCTAACTATGGCTACACCTTC. The encoded protein is CASSFRQPNYGYTF.

This clone has only one observation. This sequence joins TRBV4-2 and TRBJ1-2; D remains ambiguous. Looked up from germline, CDR1 is LGHNA and CDR2 is YNFKEQ. V lost 5 bases, J lost 2 bases, and 15 bases lay in between. The CDR3 totals 15 residues. The chain's CDR3 is CASSSQFMQNYGYTF. The DNA for the CDR3 is TGTGCCAGCAGCTCCCAGTTCATGCAAAACTATGGCTACACCTTC.

The chain links TRBV19 to TRBJ1-5, with 7 bases lining up with TRBD1. This CDR3 has 14 amino acids. Germline trimming cut 9 bases from V and 4 bases from J; bases unmatched to any gene: 9. Germline V gene lookup returns CDR1 LNHDA and CDR2 SQIVND (reference sequence). For the CDR3, the DNA is TGTGCCAGCACGGACAGGAGGTTAAATCAGCCCCAGCATTTT. Translating gives CASTDRRLNQPQHF.

This clone was observed a few times. The rearrangement links TRBV7-9 to TRBJ2-6, with a possible D match to TRBD1 (6 bases). V was clipped by 3 bases and J by 4 bases, with 10 bases between them. Germline V gene sequence: CDR1 SEHNR, CDR2 FQNEAQ (reference sequence). This CDR3 is 15 amino acids long. The CDR3 protein is CASSFSGDGANVLTF. CDR3 coding DNA: TGTGCCAGCAGCTTTTCAGGGGACGGGGCCAACGTCCTGACTTTC.

V gene TRBV6-5 combines with J gene TRBJ1-6; D not resolved. The V gene lost 0 bases and the J gene lost 7 bases, with 7 bases spanning the gap. Per germline, CDR1 MNHEY and CDR2 SVGAGI. This CDR3 comprises 14 residues. The CDR3 region has the DNA TGTGCCAGCAGTTACTCCGACACCAATTCACCCCTCCACTTT. Its protein is CASSYSDTNSPLHF.

The chain links TRBV5-1 to TRBJ1-3; 8 bases align to TRBD1. Per germline, CDR1 SGHRS and CDR2 YFSETQ. The ends lost 2 bases at V and 0 bases at J; junction bases unmatched: 10. The CDR3 contains 18 residues. CDR3 in amino acids: CASSLPDRDKHSGNTIYF. The CDR3 DNA follows: TGCGCCAGCAGCTTACCGGACAGGGACAAACACTCTGGAAACACCATATATTTT.

V usage is TRBV5-6 and J usage is TRBJ2-2; tentative D call: TRBD1 (6 bases). Germline lookup yields CDR1 SGHDT and CDR2 YYEEEE. The CDR3 has 16 amino acids. V was cut by 1 base and J by 4 bases, with 14 bases left in between. The DNA of the CDR3 is TGTGCCAGCAGCTTGACAACCAGGGGTAGCACCGGGGAGCTGTTTTTT. It yields the protein CASSLTTRGSTGELFF.

The V gene is TRBV19, the J gene TRBJ1-1; D unresolved. With 3 bases removed from V and 3 bases from J, the gap between germline ends came to 8 bases. Germline assignment: CDR1 LNHDA and CDR2 SQIVND (reference sequence). The CDR3 spans 13 residues. The chain's CDR3 is CASSMREYTEAFF. The DNA for the CDR3 is TGTGCCAGTAGTATGAGGGAATACACTGAAGCTTTCTTT.

This clone was observed a handful of times. The chain combines TRBV5-1 with TRBJ2-5; 16 bases line up with TRBD2. Per the germline V gene, CDR1 is SGHRS and CDR2 is YFSETQ. CDR3 size: 16 residues. V trimming: 2 bases; J trimming: 5 bases; junction bases outside the gene matches: 3. The CDR3 region is CASSLGTSGGAETQYF. DNA of the CDR3: TGCGCCAGCAGCTTAGGGACTAGCGGGGGGGCCGAGACCCAGTACTTC. Supplemented by reference TRBV5-1 and TRBJ2-5, the full variable domain reads KAGVTQTPRYLIKTRGQQVTLSCSPISGHRSVSWYQQTPGQGLQFLFEYFSETQRNKGNFPGRFSGRQFSNSRSEMNVSTLELGDSALYLCASSLGTSGGAETQYFGPGTRLLVL.

The J gene is TRBJ2-3, the V gene TRBV27, with D possibly matching TRBD2 (5 bases). The CDR3 contains 15 residues. Between the trimmed V and J ends, which lost 4 bases and 0 bases, there was a span of 11 bases. Looked up from germline, CDR1 is MNHEY and CDR2 is SMNVEV (reference sequence). The CDR3 sequence: CASSYSGGSTDTQYF. CDR3 nucleotide sequence: TGTGCCAGCAGTTACTCGGGCGGGAGCACAGATACGCAGTATTTT.

The chain couples TRBV25-1 to TRBJ2-5; D uncertain. The CDR3 has 12 residues. Germline V gives CDR1 MGHDK, CDR2 SYGVNS. The V end lost 6 bases, the J end lost 4 bases, and 9 bases lay between the germline ends. CDR3 amino acids: CASSPGSETQYF. In DNA, the CDR3 is TGTGCCAGCAGCCCCGGGTCAGAGACCCAGTACTTC.

The CDR3 here is CASSLGQGTEQYF. Here the CDR3 DNA reads TGCGCCAGCAGCTTGGGACAGGGGACCGAGCAGTACTTC. The rearrangement joins TRBV5-1 to TRBJ2-7; 8 bases line up with TRBD1. The V and J ends lost 0 bases and 6 bases, in that order; junction bases with no gene match: 2. Germline CDR1 is SGHRS and CDR2 is YFSETQ. The CDR3 length is 13 residues.